This T cell receptor (beta chain) was identified in a study of T cell repertoires in cytomegalovirus infection. As for the study in general: In public TCR beta signatures, there were indications of both CMV infection and matching HLA type. Study-wide findings and caveats: The ex vivo response was dominated by HLA-C-restricted CMV-specific TCR beta clonotypes.

V was clipped by 0 bases and J by 9 bases, with 13 bases between them. In germline, CDR1 is SGHDT, CDR2 YYEEEE. The CDR3 length is 15 residues. This clonotype was counted between two and nine times. No antigen is known for it. TCRdb re-called the reads through MiXCR, storing one row per CDR3 protein. Seen here are 200,000 or so distinct CDR3 sequences, approximately 30% observed once, and the top ten hold 30% to 35%. Sequenced material: PBMCs. The clonotype was recovered from a human donor in good health (CMV status not recorded). Some clones in this sample may be carry-over from other donors' samples. The chain recombines TRBV5-6 with TRBJ1-6; D unresolved. CDR3 bases: TGTGCCAGCAGCTTGGTACAGCCTGCTAGTTCACCCCTCCACTTT. It is translated as CASSLVQPASSPLHF.